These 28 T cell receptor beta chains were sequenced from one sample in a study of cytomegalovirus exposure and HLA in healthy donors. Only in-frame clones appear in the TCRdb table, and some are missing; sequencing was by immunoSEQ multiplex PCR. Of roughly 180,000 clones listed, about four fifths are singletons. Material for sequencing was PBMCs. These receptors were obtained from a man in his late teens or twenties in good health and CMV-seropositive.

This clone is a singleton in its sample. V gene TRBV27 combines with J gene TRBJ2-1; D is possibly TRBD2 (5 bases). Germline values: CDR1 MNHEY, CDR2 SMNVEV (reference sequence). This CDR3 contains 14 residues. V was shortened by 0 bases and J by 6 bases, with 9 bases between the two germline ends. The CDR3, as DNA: TGTGCCAGCAGTTTATCCGGAGGAGGCAATGAGCAGTTCTTC. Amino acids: CASSLSGGGNEQFF.

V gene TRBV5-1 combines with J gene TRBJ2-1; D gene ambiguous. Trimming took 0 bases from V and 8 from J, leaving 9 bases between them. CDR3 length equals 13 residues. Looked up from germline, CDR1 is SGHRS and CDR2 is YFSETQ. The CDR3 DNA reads TGCGCCAGCAGCTTGGGCGGAGATGATGAGCAGTTCTTC. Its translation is CASSLGGDDEQFF.

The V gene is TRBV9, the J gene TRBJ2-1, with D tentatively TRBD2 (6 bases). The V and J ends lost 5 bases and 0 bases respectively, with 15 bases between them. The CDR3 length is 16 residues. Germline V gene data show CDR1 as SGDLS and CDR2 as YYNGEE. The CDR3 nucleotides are TGTGCCAGCAGGACCTTTTTAGCGGACTCCTACAATGAGCAGTTCTTC. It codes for CASRTFLADSYNEQFF. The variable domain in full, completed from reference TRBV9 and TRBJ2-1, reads DSGVTQTPKHLITATGQRVTLRCSPRSGDLSVYWYQQSLDQGLQFLIQYYNGEERAKGNILERFSAQQFPDLHSELNLSSLELGDSALYFCASRTFLADSYNEQFFGPGTRLTVL.

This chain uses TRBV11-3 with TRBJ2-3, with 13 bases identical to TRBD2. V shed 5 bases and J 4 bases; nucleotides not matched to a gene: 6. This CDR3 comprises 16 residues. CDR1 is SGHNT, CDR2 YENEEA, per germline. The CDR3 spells CASSTGLAGVADTQYF. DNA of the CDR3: TGTGCCAGCAGCACCGGACTAGCGGGAGTGGCAGATACGCAGTATTTT.

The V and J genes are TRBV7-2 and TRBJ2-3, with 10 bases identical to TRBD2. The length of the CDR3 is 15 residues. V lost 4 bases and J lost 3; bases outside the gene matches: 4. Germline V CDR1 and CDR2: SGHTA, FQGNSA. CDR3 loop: CASSSLAGGTDTQYF. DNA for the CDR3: TGTGCCAGCAGCTCTTTAGCGGGAGGTACAGATACGCAGTATTTT.

CDR3 DNA sequence: TGTGCCAGCCCCAAGACCCGGGGAGGCACTGAAGCTTTCTTT. This encodes CASPKTRGGTEAFF. The chain uses TRBV6-1 and TRBJ1-1; D unresolved. CDR1 is MNHNS, CDR2 SASEGT, per germline. This CDR3 spans 14 amino acids. V lost 8 bases, J lost 4 bases, and 17 bases lay in between.

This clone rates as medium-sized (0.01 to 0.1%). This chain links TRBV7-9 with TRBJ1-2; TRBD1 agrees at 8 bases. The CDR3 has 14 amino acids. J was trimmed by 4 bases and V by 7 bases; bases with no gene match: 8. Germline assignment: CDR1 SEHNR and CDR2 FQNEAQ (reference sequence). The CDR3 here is CASIQQGGVYGYTF. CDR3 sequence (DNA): TGTGCCAGCATCCAACAGGGGGGGGTCTATGGCTACACCTTC.

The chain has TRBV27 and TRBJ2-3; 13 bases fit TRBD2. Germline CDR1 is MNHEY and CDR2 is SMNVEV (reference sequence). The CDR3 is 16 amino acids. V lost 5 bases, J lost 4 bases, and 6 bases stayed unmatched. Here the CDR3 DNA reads TGTGCCAGCAGTGCCCTACTAGCGGGAGGGGCAGATACGCAGTATTTT. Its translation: CASSALLAGGADTQYF.

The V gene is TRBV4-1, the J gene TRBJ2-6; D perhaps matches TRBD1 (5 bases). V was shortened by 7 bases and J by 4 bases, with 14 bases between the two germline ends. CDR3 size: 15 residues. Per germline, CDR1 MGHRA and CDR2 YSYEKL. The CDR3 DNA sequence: TGCGCCAGCACTTTCTCAGGGCAAGGGGCCAACGTCCTGACTTTC. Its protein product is CASTFSGQGANVLTF.

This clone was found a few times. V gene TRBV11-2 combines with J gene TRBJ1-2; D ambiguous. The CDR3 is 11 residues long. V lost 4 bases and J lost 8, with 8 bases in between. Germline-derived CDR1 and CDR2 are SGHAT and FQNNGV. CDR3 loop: CASSSAVGYTF. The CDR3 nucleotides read TGTGCCAGCAGCTCCGCAGTAGGCTACACCTTC.

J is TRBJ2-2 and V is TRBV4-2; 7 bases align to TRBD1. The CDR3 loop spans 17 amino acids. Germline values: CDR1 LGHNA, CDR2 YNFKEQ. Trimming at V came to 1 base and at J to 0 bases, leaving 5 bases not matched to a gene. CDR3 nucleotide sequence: TGTGCCAGCAGCCAAGTGTCCAGGGGGACGAACACCGGGGAGCTGTTTTTT. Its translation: CASSQVSRGTNTGELFF.

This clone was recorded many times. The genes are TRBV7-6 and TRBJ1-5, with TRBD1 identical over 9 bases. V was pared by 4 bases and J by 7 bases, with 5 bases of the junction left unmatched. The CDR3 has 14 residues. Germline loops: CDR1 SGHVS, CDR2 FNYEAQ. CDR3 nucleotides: TGTGCCAGCAGCTCCGGGACAGGGTTCCAGCCCCAGCATTTT. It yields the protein CASSSGTGFQPQHF.

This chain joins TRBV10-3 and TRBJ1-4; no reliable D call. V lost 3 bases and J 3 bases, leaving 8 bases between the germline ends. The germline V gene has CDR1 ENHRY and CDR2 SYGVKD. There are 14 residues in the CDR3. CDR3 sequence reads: CAISDMAANEKLFF. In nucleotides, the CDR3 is TGTGCCATCAGTGACATGGCAGCTAATGAAAAACTGTTTTTT.

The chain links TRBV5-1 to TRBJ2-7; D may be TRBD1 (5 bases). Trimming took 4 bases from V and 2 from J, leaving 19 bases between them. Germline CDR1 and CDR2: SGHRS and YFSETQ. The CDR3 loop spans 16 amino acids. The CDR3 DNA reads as TGCGCCAGCAGCCAGGGTGGGGTGGCGGTTACCTACGAGCAGTACTTC. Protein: CASSQGGVAVTYEQYF. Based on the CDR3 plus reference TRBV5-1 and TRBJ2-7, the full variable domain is KAGVTQTPRYLIKTRGQQVTLSCSPISGHRSVSWYQQTPGQGLQFLFEYFSETQRNKGNFPGRFSGRQFSNSRSEMNVSTLELGDSALYLCASSQGGVAVTYEQYFGPGTRLTVT.

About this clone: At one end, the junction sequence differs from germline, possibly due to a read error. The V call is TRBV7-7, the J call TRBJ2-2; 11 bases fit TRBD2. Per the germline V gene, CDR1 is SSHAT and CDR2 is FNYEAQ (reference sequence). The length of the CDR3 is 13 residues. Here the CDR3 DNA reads TGTGCCAGCAGCCTAGCGGGGGGAGGGGAGCTGTTTTTT. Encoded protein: CASSLAGGGELFF. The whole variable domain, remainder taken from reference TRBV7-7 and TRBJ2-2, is GAGVSQSPRYKVTKRGQDVTLRCDPISSHATLYWYQQALGQGPEFLTYFNYEAQPDKSGLPSDRFSAERPEGSISTLTIQRTEQRDSAMYRCASSLAGGGELFFGEGSRLTVL.

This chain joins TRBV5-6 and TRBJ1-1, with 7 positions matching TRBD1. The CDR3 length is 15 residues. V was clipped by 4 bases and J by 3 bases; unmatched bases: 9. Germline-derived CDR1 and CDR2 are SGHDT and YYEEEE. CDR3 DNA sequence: TGTGCCAGCAGCCCGTACCCTGGACAGGACACTGAAGCTTTCTTT. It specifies CASSPYPGQDTEAFF.

Here the CDR3 reads CASSASGLGGTEAFF. The CDR3 nucleotides are TGTGCCAGCAGCGCATCGGGACTCGGAGGGACTGAAGCTTTCTTT. The rearrangement joins TRBV6-4 to TRBJ1-1, with D possibly being TRBD1 (5 bases). The V and J ends lost 6 bases and 5 bases respectively, with 19 bases between them. CDR1 and CDR2 (germline): MRHNA, SNTAGT. The CDR3 is 15 amino acids.

The DNA of the CDR3 is TGTGCCAGCAGTGGGCAGGGGGCCTCCTACGAGCAGTACTTC. Translating it yields CASSGQGASYEQYF. The J gene is TRBJ2-7, the V gene TRBV6-1, with 8 bases identical to TRBD1. Germline values: CDR1 MNHNS, CDR2 SASEGT. Losses at the gene ends were 4 bases for V and 0 bases for J; bases not matched to a gene: 2. The CDR3 has 14 amino acids.

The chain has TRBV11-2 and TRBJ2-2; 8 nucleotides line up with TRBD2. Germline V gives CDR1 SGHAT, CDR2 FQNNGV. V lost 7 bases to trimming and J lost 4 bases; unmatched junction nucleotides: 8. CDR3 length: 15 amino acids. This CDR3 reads CASTPPGGGTGELFF. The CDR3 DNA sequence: TGTGCCAGCACCCCTCCGGGAGGGGGCACCGGGGAGCTGTTTTTT.

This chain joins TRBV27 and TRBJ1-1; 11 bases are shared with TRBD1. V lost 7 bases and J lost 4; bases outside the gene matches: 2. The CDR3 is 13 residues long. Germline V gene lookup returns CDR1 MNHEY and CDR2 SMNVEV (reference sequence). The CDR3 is CASIGTGGTEAFF. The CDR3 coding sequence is TGTGCCAGCATCGGGACAGGGGGCACTGAAGCTTTCTTT.

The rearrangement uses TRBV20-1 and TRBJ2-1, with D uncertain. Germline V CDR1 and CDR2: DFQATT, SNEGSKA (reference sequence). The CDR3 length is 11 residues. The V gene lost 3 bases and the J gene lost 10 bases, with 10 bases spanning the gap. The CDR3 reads CSASPSREQFF. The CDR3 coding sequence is TGCAGTGCTAGCCCCTCTAGAGAGCAGTTCTTC.

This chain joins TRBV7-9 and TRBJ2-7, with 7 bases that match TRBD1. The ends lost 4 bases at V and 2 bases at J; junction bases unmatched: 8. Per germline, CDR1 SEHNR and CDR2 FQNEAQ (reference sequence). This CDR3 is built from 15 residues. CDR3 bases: TGTGCCAGCAGCTCAACACGACAGGGAACCTACGAGCAGTACTTC. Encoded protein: CASSSTRQGTYEQYF. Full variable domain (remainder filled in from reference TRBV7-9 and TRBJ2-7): DTGVSQNPRHKITKRGQNVTFRCDPISEHNRLYWYRQTLGQGPEFLTYFQNEAQLEKSRLLSDRFSAERPKGSFSTLEIQRTEQGDSAMYLCASSSTRQGTYEQYFGPGTRLTVT.

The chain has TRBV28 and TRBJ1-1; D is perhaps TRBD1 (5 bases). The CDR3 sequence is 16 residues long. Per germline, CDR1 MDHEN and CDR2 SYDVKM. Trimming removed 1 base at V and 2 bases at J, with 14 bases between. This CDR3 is CASSLSSLGGNTEAFF. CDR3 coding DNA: TGTGCCAGCAGTTTATCATCCCTCGGGGGTAACACTGAAGCTTTCTTT.

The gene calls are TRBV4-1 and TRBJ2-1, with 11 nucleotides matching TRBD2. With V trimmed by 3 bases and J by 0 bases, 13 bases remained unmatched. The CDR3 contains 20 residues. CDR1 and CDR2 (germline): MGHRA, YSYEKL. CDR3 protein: CASSHKAWTSGPSSYNEQFF. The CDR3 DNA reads TGCGCCAGCAGCCATAAAGCTTGGACTAGCGGGCCCAGCTCCTACAATGAGCAGTTCTTC.

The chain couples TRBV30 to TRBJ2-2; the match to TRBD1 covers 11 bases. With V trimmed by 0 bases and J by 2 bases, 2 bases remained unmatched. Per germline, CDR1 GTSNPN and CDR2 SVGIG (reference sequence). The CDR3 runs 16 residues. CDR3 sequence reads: CAWSVRTGGNTGELFF. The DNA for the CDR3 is TGTGCCTGGAGTGTACGGACAGGGGGCAACACCGGGGAGCTGTTTTTT.

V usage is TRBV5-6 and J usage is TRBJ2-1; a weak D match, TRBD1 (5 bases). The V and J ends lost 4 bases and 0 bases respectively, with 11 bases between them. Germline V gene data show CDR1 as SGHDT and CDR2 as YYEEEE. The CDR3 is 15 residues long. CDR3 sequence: CASSPTGRSYNEQFF. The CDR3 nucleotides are TGTGCCAGCAGCCCAACAGGCCGCTCCTACAATGAGCAGTTCTTC.

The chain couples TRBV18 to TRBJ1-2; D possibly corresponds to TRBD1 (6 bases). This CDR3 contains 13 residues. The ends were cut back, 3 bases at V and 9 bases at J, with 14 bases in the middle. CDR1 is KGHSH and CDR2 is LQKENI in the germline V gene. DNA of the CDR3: TGTGCCAGCTCACCTTTACAGGGCTCGAGCTACACCTTC. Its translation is CASSPLQGSSYTF.

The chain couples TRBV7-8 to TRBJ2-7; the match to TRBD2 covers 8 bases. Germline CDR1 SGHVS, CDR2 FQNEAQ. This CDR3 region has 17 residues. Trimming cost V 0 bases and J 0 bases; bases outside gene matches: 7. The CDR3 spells CASSLARPGGPSYEQYF. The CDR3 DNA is TGTGCCAGCAGCTTAGCCAGGCCGGGAGGGCCCTCCTACGAGCAGTACTTC. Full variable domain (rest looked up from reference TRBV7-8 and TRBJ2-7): GAGVSQSPRYKVAKRGQDVALRCDPISGHVSLFWYQQALGQGPEFLTYFQNEAQLDKSGLPSDRFFAERPEGSVSTLKIQRTQQEDSAVYLCASSLARPGGPSYEQYFGPGTRLTVT.